Following are 6 T cell receptor beta chains from one sample sequenced in a study of Ad26.COV2.S vaccination and SARS-CoV-2 variants. Treatment given: roughly 18 received Ad26.COV2.S at low or high dose, single or two shots; several received placebo; per-sample allocation not given. Vaccine and placebo recipients were sampled on day 63 after the first injection. Data came from immunoSEQ multiplex PCR; TCRdb stores just in-frame clones and leaves some out. The sample holds 410,000 or so clones, about 90% seen once. The sequenced sample was peripheral blood, obtained in a trial of Ad26.COV2.S vaccine versus placebo. The receptors shown here come from a person between 18 and 65 years old who received the Ad26.COV2.S COVID-19 vaccine or a placebo.

The gene calls are TRBV6-6 and TRBJ2-7; 8 bases fit TRBD1. J lost 3 bases, V lost 6 bases, and 13 bases had no gene match. CDR3 length: 16 amino acids. CDR1 and CDR2 (germline): MNHNY, SVGAGI (reference sequence). DNA for the CDR3: TGTGCCAGCAGCTATAACCCCGACAGGGGAGACTACGAGCAGTACTTC. It specifies CASSYNPDRGDYEQYF.

This chain joins TRBV6-2 or TRBV6-3 and TRBJ1-3; D remains unclear. This CDR3 region has 13 residues. CDR1 is MNHEY, CDR2 SVGEGT, per germline. Trimming shortened V by 4 bases and J by 7 bases, and 11 bases separated the two germline ends. The CDR3 loop reads CASSLEATNTIYF. For the CDR3, the DNA is TGTGCCAGCAGTTTGGAGGCGACGAACACCATATATTTT.

V and J are TRBV9 and TRBJ2-5; 10 bases agree with TRBD2. V shed 4 bases and J 4 bases; nucleotides not matched to a gene: 4. Germline loops: CDR1 SGDLS, CDR2 YYNGEE. CDR3 size: 14 residues. The CDR3 region is CASSPSGGAETQYF. DNA of the CDR3: TGTGCCAGCAGCCCCAGCGGGGGGGCAGAGACCCAGTACTTC.

This chain connects TRBV5-4 to TRBJ1-6, with no clear D. The V end lost 4 bases, the J end lost 0 bases, and 20 bases lay between the germline ends. This CDR3 is 19 amino acids long. Germline V gene lookup returns CDR1 SGHNT and CDR2 YYREEE (reference sequence). CDR3 protein: CASSSSHGALSSYNSPLHF. DNA for the CDR3: TGTGCCAGCAGCAGCAGCCACGGAGCTTTAAGCTCCTATAATTCACCCCTCCACTTT.

The V and J genes are TRBV7-9 and TRBJ1-2, with TRBD1 identical over 9 bases. Germline CDR1 SEHNR, CDR2 FQNEAQ (reference sequence). V lost 5 bases to trimming and J lost 0 bases; unmatched junction nucleotides: 7. The CDR3 is 16 residues long. The CDR3 region has the DNA TGTGCCAGCAGCGAGGGGACAGGGTCAGCTAACTATGGCTACACCTTC. Translating it yields CASSEGTGSANYGYTF.

This clone was counted only a few times. This chain uses TRBV6-2 or TRBV6-3 with TRBJ1-5; 8 nucleotides match TRBD1. CDR1 and CDR2 (germline): MNHEY, SVGEGT. J was trimmed by 9 bases and V by 6 bases; bases with no gene match: 16. The CDR3 consists of 16 residues. The CDR3 nucleotides read TGTGCCAGCAGCCCTACCAAGGGACAGGCCCATCGGCCCCAGCATTTT. It yields the protein CASSPTKGQAHRPQHF.